Sequencing of this TCR beta chain was carried out in a study of T cell repertoires in ileal Crohn's disease. Specified time point: neoterminal ileum biopsy at postoperative endoscopy, about 6 months after surgery. This clone has more than one count but fewer than ten. The method was immunoSEQ multiplex PCR; TCRdb's version includes in-frame clones alone and lacks a portion of them. The profile covers about 9,400 clones, with roughly 80% appearing a single time and roughly a sixth taken by the ten largest. Input material: ileal tissue. The receptor's source is an adult with Crohn's disease.

Here the CDR3 reads CASSFGTDTGELFF. The CDR3 region has the DNA TGTGCCAGCAGTTTCGGGACAGACACCGGGGAGCTGTTTTTT. The rearrangement uses TRBV6-1 and TRBJ2-2, with TRBD1 identical over 7 bases. Germline V gives CDR1 MNHNS, CDR2 SASEGT. The CDR3 has 14 amino acids. J was trimmed by 3 bases and V by 5 bases; bases with no gene match: 3.